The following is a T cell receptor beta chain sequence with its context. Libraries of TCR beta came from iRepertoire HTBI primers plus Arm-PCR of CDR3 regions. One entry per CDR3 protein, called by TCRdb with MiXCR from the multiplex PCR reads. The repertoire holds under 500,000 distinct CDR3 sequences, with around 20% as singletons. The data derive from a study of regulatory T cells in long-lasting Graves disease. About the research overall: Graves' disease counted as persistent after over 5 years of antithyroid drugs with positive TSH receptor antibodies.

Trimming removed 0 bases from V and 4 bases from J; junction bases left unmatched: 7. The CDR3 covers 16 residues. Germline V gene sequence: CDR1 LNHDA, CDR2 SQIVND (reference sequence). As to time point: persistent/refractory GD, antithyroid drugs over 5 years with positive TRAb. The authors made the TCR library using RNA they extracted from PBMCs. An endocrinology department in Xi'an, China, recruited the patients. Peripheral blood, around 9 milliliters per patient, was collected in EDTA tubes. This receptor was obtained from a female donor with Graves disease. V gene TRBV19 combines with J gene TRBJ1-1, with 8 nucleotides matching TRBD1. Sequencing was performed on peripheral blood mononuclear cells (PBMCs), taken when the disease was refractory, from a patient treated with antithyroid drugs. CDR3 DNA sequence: TGTGCCAGTAGTATAGATAGCGACAGGGGATCCACTGAAGCTTTCTTT. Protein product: CASSIDSDRGSTEAFF.